This T cell receptor beta chain appears in the sequencing data of a study of OX40 agonist ivuxolimab in advanced cancers. Libraries were prepared by immunoSEQ multiplex PCR; TCRdb keeps only in-frame clonotypes and omits some of them. Among 35,000 to 40,000 clones listed, about 74% were seen once. On this clone itself: The antigen is not known.

The trim removed 3 bases at V and 5 bases at J, leaving 7 bases unmatched. The CDR3 is 15 residues long. The V gene's germline CDR1 is SGHNT and CDR2 YYREEE (reference sequence). Notes on the study in general: Clonal expansion in partial responders at 0.1-3.0 mg/kg ranked among the lowest. Clonal expansion from baseline to week 6 occurred in both CD4+ and CD8+ T cells. On average, CD8+ T cells had more expanded clones than CD4+.

The receptor was isolated from an adult with an advanced solid tumor such as melanoma, head and neck, liver or kidney cancer. This chain connects TRBV5-4 to TRBJ2-5; 10 bases agree with TRBD1. Material: CD4+ or CD8+ T cells sorted from blood, obtained in a trial of the OX40 agonist ivuxolimab. The CDR3, as DNA: TGTGCCAGCAGCTGGGGACAGGGGATAGGCGAGACCCAGTACTTC. Its translation is CASSWGQGIGETQYF.